What follows are 23 T cell receptor beta chains derived from one specimen sequenced in a study of cytomegalovirus exposure and HLA in healthy donors. The PCR made use of 60 Vbeta and 13 Jbeta primers. Here immunoSEQ multiplex PCR was the method, and the copy in TCRdb shows in-frame clones only, minus some. The table has around 120,000 clones, about 73% seen once. Input material: PBMCs. The source is a woman aged 40 to 55 in good health and CMV-seronegative.

This chain links TRBV9 with TRBJ2-3; 10 positions match TRBD2. With V trimmed by 8 bases and J by 0 bases, 6 bases remained unmatched. Germline-derived CDR1 and CDR2 are SGDLS and YYNGEE. There are 15 residues in the CDR3. The DNA of the CDR3 is TGTGCCAGTTTCGAGCGGGGGGGTAGCACAGATACGCAGTATTTT. This codes for CASFERGGSTDTQYF.

This sequence joins TRBV5-6 and TRBJ1-4; D unclear. CDR1 and CDR2 (germline): SGHDT, YYEEEE. Between the trimmed V and J ends, which lost 3 bases and 2 bases, there was a span of 11 bases. The CDR3 totals 15 residues. CDR3 bases: TGTGCCAGCAGCTCCCCGGGTACGACTAATGAAAAACTGTTTTTT. This codes for CASSSPGTTNEKLFF.

The chain has TRBV5-4 and TRBJ2-7, with TRBD1 matching over 8 bases. There are 16 residues in the CDR3. Germline lookup yields CDR1 SGHNT and CDR2 YYREEE (reference sequence). After removal of 0 bases from V and 3 bases from J, the junction contained 8 bases not matched to a gene. The CDR3 DNA sequence: TGTGCCAGCAGCTTGGATCAGGGGGCGAATCGCTACGAGCAGTACTTC. It codes for CASSLDQGANRYEQYF.

This clone was seen a few times. The chain uses TRBV7-9 and TRBJ2-5, with a tentative D call TRBD2 (6 bases). V gave up 5 bases and J gave up 5 bases, with 15 bases separating them. The CDR3 length is 14 residues. The germline V gene has CDR1 SEHNR and CDR2 FQNEAQ (reference sequence). Written as DNA, the CDR3 is TGTGCCAGCAGCCCCCCGGGGGTTGGGGAGACCCAGTACTTC. It translates to CASSPPGVGETQYF. The full variable domain, completed using reference TRBV7-9 and TRBJ2-5, is DTGVSQNPRHKITKRGQNVTFRCDPISEHNRLYWYRQTLGQGPEFLTYFQNEAQLEKSRLLSDRFSAERPKGSFSTLEIQRTEQGDSAMYLCASSPPGVGETQYFGPGTRLLVL.

V gene TRBV7-6 combines with J gene TRBJ2-7; 9 bases match TRBD2. There are 17 residues in the CDR3. Trimming removed 5 bases from V and 2 bases from J; junction bases left unmatched: 13. Germline V gene sequence: CDR1 SGHVS, CDR2 FNYEAQ. CDR3 sequence (DNA): TGTGCCAGCAGCCCAGGCCCGGCTAGCGGGGTAACCTACGAGCAGTACTTC. Translated: CASSPGPASGVTYEQYF.

This clone was detected only a few times. This sequence joins TRBV7-6 and TRBJ1-4, with 10 bases lining up with TRBD1. Germline assignment: CDR1 SGHVS and CDR2 FNYEAQ. After removal of 5 bases from V and 4 bases from J, the junction contained 4 bases not matched to a gene. The CDR3 covers 15 residues. The CDR3 bases are TGTGCCAGCAGCGAGGGGACAGGGGTTAATGAAAAACTGTTTTTT. Translating it yields CASSEGTGVNEKLFF. The entire variable domain, with the rest obtained from reference TRBV7-6 and TRBJ1-4, is as follows: GAGVSQSPRYKVTKRGQDVALRCDPISGHVSLYWYRQALGQGPEFLTYFNYEAQQDKSGLPNDRFSAERPEGSISTLTIQRTEQRDSAMYRCASSEGTGVNEKLFFGSGTQLSVL.

The chain links TRBV7-2 to TRBJ2-7; possible D gene TRBD2, 5 bases. The CDR3 spans 14 residues. The V gene lost 2 bases and the J gene lost 1 base, with 9 bases spanning the gap. CDR1 is SGHTA, CDR2 FQGNSA, per germline. CDR3 DNA: TGTGCCAGCAGCTTAAAGGGCGGGTCCTACGAGCAGTACTTC. Protein product: CASSLKGGSYEQYF.

The chain carries TRBV4-2 and TRBJ2-7; D is uncertain. Germline CDR1 is LGHNA and CDR2 is YNFKEQ. Trimming took off 3 bases at V and 5 bases at J, with 11 bases between the two ends. The CDR3 is made up of 13 amino acids. CDR3 DNA sequence: TGTGCCAGCAGCCAGAGTAGTTCGGACGAGCAGTACTTC. Residues: CASSQSSSDEQYF.

The chain employs TRBV2 and TRBJ1-2; D gene unclear. Germline CDR1 reads SNHLY; CDR2 reads FYNNEI. The CDR3 has 14 residues. V lost 3 bases, J lost 3 bases, and 11 bases lay in between. The CDR3 loop reads CASSEGGIDYGYTF. DNA of the CDR3: TGTGCCAGCAGTGAGGGAGGGATTGACTATGGCTACACCTTC.

This chain uses TRBV19 with TRBJ2-2; tentative D call: TRBD1 (5 bases). CDR3 length equals 15 residues. Trimming stripped 4 bases from V and 1 base from J, with 10 bases between. Germline V lookup: CDR1 LNHDA, CDR2 SQIVND (reference sequence). CDR3 DNA sequence: TGTGCCAGTAGTACCCGACAGATGAACACCGGGGAGCTGTTTTTT. This sequence encodes CASSTRQMNTGELFF.

V gene TRBV18 combines with J gene TRBJ1-1; perhaps TRBD1 as D (6 bases). This CDR3 contains 13 residues. The V gene lost 2 bases and the J gene lost 3 bases, with 7 bases spanning the gap. Germline values: CDR1 KGHSH, CDR2 LQKENI. The CDR3 region is CASSPNRDTEAFF. Here the CDR3 DNA reads TGTGCCAGCTCACCAAACAGGGACACTGAAGCTTTCTTT.

The J gene is TRBJ2-3, the V gene TRBV7-9; perhaps TRBD2 as D (6 bases). V gave up 5 bases and J gave up 5 bases, with 11 bases separating them. CDR1 and CDR2 (germline): SEHNR, FQNEAQ (reference sequence). This CDR3 region has 13 residues. Here the CDR3 reads CASSPGTGDTQYF. CDR3 nucleotide sequence: TGTGCCAGCAGCCCTGGGACTGGAGATACGCAGTATTTT.

This chain connects TRBV10-3 to TRBJ2-2; 7 bases match TRBD2. Per germline, CDR1 ENHRY and CDR2 SYGVKD. The J segment lost 2 bases and the V segment lost 2 bases, leaving 11 bases of the junction unmatched. The CDR3 totals 18 residues. The CDR3: CAISEPDGAGPNTGELFF. The CDR3 DNA sequence: TGTGCCATCAGTGAGCCTGATGGAGCGGGGCCTAACACCGGGGAGCTGTTTTTT.

V and J are TRBV4-1 and TRBJ2-7; 8 positions agree with TRBD1. V was clipped by 3 bases and J by 1 base; unmatched bases: 5. Germline loops: CDR1 MGHRA, CDR2 YSYEKL. This CDR3 has 15 amino acids. In DNA, the CDR3 is TGCGCCAGCAGCCAGGACAGGGAGAAATCCTACGAGCAGTACTTC. Protein product: CASSQDREKSYEQYF.

With respect to this clone: The junction departs from the called germline gene at one end, perhaps through a read error. This sequence joins TRBV7-9 and TRBJ1-4; a weak D match, TRBD1 (5 bases). Germline lookup yields CDR1 SEHNR and CDR2 FQNEAQ (reference sequence). CDR3 length: 17 amino acids. CDR3 residues: CSSSPASGAATNEKLFF. CDR3 nucleotide sequence: TGTTCCAGCAGCCCAGCCAGCGGGGCTGCAACTAATGAAAAACTGTTTTTT.

V and J are TRBV4-1 and TRBJ1-1; TRBD1 matches at 10 bases. V shed 4 bases and J 1 base; nucleotides not matched to a gene: 0. This CDR3 is built from 14 residues. Germline V lookup: CDR1 MGHRA, CDR2 YSYEKL. The CDR3 sequence is CASSRDRGNTEAFF. CDR3 bases: TGCGCCAGCAGCCGGGACAGGGGGAACACTGAAGCTTTCTTT.

This sequence joins TRBV11-1 and TRBJ2-3; TRBD2 is a possible D gene (6 bases). The CDR3 is 14 amino acids. Per germline, CDR1 SGHAT and CDR2 FQDESV (reference sequence). The germline V and J ends were trimmed by 4 bases and 0 bases, with 8 bases remaining between them. The DNA of the CDR3 is TGTGCCAGCAGCTCCGGGACTAGCACAGATACGCAGTATTTT. Translated, it gives CASSSGTSTDTQYF.

The rearrangement links TRBV11-3 to TRBJ2-3; D possibly corresponds to TRBD1 (6 bases). Germline assignment: CDR1 SGHNT and CDR2 YENEEA. V was cut by 5 bases and J by 1 base, with 13 bases left in between. The CDR3 totals 15 residues. The CDR3 reads CASSQRDTGTDTQYF. As DNA, the CDR3 is TGTGCCAGCAGCCAGAGGGACACCGGCACAGATACGCAGTATTTT.

The chain has TRBV27 and TRBJ2-5; possibly TRBD1 for D (6 bases). Germline CDR1 reads MNHEY; CDR2 reads SMNVEV (reference sequence). Trimming cost V 4 bases and J 2 bases, with 8 bases left between them. CDR3 size: 13 residues. The DNA for the CDR3 is TGTGCCAGCAGTTACAGGGAACAAGAGACCCAGTACTTC. Its protein product is CASSYREQETQYF.

The chain carries TRBV5-1 and TRBJ1-2, with no clear D. V lost 5 bases and J 7 bases, leaving 9 bases between the germline ends. The CDR3 covers 11 residues. CDR1 SGHRS and CDR2 YFSETQ come from the germline V gene. For the CDR3, the DNA is TGCGCCAGCAGTGAGGAGGGTGGCTACACCTTC. Protein product: CASSEEGGYTF.

V and J are TRBV6-5 and TRBJ1-1; a weak D match, TRBD1 (5 bases). This CDR3 is 14 amino acids long. CDR1 MNHEY and CDR2 SVGAGI come from the germline V gene. Trimming removed 2 bases at V and 6 bases at J, with 13 bases between. CDR3 in DNA: TGTGCCAGCAGTTACCGGCAGGGAGGCGCTGAAGCTTTCTTT. Translation gives CASSYRQGGAEAFF.

The rearrangement uses TRBV28 and TRBJ1-1; D remains unclear. Germline V gene data show CDR1 as MDHEN and CDR2 as SYDVKM. Trimming left V 3 bases short and J 3 bases short, with 11 bases between. This CDR3 spans 14 amino acids. Here the CDR3 reads CASSFFLGYTEAFF. DNA for the CDR3: TGTGCCAGCAGTTTTTTTCTGGGCTACACTGAAGCTTTCTTT.

Written as DNA, the CDR3 is TGTGCCAGCAGCTTAGCAGAGGCAGGGGGTGGAAACACCATATATTTT. Amino acid sequence: CASSLAEAGGGNTIYF. This rearrangement joins TRBV7-6 to TRBJ1-3, with TRBD1 matching over 7 bases. The V and J ends lost 0 bases and 3 bases, in that order; junction bases with no gene match: 5. The CDR3 is 16 amino acids. Germline loops: CDR1 SGHVS, CDR2 FNYEAQ.